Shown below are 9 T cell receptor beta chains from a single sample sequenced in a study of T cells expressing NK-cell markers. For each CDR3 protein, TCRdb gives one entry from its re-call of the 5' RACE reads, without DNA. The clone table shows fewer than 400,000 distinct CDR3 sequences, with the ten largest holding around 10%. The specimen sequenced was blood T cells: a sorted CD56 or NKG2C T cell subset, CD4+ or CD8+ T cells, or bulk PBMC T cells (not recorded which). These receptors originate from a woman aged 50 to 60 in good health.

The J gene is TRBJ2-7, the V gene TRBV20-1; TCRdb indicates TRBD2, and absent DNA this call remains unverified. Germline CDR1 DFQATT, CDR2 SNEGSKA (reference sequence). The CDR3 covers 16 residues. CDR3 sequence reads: CSAEGRLAGGLEEQYF.

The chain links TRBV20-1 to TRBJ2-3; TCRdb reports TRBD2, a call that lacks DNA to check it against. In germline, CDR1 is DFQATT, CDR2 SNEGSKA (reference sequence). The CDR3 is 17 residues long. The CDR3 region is CSAGGAGLAGSTDTQYF.

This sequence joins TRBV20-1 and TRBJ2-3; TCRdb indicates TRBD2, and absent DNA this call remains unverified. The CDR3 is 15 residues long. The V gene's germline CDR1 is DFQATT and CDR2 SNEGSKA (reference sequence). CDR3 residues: CSAPSSREGTDTQYF.

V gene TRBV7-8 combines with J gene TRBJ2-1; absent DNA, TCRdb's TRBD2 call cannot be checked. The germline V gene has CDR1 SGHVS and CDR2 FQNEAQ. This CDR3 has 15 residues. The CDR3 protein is CATVIAGGAYNEQFF.

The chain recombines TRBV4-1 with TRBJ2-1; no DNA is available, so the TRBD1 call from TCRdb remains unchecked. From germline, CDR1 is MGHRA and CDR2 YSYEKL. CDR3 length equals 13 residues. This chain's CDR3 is CASSQGGDNEQFF.

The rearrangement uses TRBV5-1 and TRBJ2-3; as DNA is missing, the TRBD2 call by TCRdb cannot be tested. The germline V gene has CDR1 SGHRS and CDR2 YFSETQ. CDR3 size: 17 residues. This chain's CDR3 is CASSGGLAGVFQDTQYF.

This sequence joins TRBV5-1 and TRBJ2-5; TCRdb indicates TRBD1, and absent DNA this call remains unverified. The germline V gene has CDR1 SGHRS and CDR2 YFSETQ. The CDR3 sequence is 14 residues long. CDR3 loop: CASSTTGWQETQYF.

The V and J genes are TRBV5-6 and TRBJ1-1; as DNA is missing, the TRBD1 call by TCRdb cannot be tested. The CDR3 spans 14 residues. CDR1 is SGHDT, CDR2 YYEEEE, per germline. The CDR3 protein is CASSELTGDTEAFF.

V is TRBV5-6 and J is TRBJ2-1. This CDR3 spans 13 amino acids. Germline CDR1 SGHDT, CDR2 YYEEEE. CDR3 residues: CASSLAMVDEQFF.